One T cell receptor (beta chain) is described in this entry. Its antigen is currently unknown. This entry comes from a study of cytomegalovirus exposure and HLA in healthy donors. Study results and limitations: In vitro confirmation showed three CMV-associated chains to be CMV antigen specific.

Researchers ran the PCR with 60 Vbeta and 13 Jbeta primers. Sequenced by immunoSEQ multiplex PCR; TCRdb stores in-frame clones only, minus some. The data show roughly 120,000 clones, about 76% seen once. The sample comprised PBMCs. This receptor was taken from a man between 60 and 75 years old in good health and CMV-seropositive.

CDR3 nucleotides: TGCGCCAGCAGCTTGACCGGGACAACTAATGAAAAACTGTTTTTT. Encoded protein: CASSLTGTTNEKLFF. The V and J genes are TRBV5-1 and TRBJ1-4; unclear D gene. V lost 1 base and J lost 0, with 7 bases in between. The V gene's germline CDR1 is SGHRS and CDR2 YFSETQ. This CDR3 contains 15 residues.